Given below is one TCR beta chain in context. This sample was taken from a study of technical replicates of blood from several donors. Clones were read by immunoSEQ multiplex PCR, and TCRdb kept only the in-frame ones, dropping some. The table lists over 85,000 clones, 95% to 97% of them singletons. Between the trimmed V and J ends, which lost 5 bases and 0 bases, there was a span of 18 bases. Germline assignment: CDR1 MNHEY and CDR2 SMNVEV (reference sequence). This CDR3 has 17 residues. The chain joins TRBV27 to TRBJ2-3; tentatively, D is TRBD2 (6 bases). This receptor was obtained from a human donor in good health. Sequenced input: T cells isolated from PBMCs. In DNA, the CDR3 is TGTGCCAGCAGTGCCCTACTAGCCCGTGCTAGCACAGATACGCAGTATTTT. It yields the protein CASSALLARASTDTQYF.